This is a list of T cell receptor beta chains from one sample in a study of beta chain features in type 1 diabetes. The repertoire was sequenced with immunoSEQ multiplex PCR; TCRdb's copy has only in-frame clones and lacks some. The sample lists around 500,000 clones; more than 9.5% were seen once. Sequencing was done on a sample of naive CD4+ T cells from blood. The receptor source for this set is a woman aged 18-29 years in good health. Each CDR3 is given with its conserved first and last residue. The order of the fields is D gene, J gene, clone size, V gene, CDR3 DNA, CDR3 protein. A D gene is named only where the DNA matches it firmly. Rows may omit the clone size; those that give it use once, few, many or a size class.

d_gene: NA
j_gene: TRBJ2-1
abundance: NA
v_gene: TRBV5-1
CDR3nt: TGCGCCAGCAGCCCCGGGGACGCCGACTACAATGAGCAGTTCTTC
CDR3aa: CASSPGDADYNEQFF

d_gene: NA
j_gene: TRBJ1-1
abundance: NA
v_gene: TRBV9
CDR3nt: TGTGCCAGCAGCGTATTTTACCGAAACACTGAAGCTTTCTTT
CDR3aa: CASSVFYRNTEAFF

d_gene: NA
j_gene: TRBJ2-4
abundance: NA
v_gene: TRBV18
CDR3nt: TGTGCCAGCTCACCTAGAACTAGTAGTCTGGCCAAAAACATTCAGTACTTC
CDR3aa: CASSPRTSSLAKNIQYF

d_gene: NA
j_gene: TRBJ2-3
abundance: NA
v_gene: TRBV9
CDR3nt: TGTGCCAGCAGCCCATTGGTCACAGATACGCAGTATTTT
CDR3aa: CASSPLVTDTQYF

d_gene: NA
j_gene: TRBJ1-1
abundance: NA
v_gene: TRBV5-1
CDR3nt: TGCGCCAGCAGCTTGGTCTCTACAGGCTCGGATGAAGCTTTCTTT
CDR3aa: CASSLVSTGSDEAFF

d_gene: NA
j_gene: TRBJ1-1
abundance: NA
v_gene: TRBV29-1
CDR3nt: TGCAGCGTTGCCCGACACCTCCCACCGAACACTGAAGCTTTCTTT
CDR3aa: CSVARHLPPNTEAFF

d_gene: NA
j_gene: TRBJ1-1
abundance: few
v_gene: TRBV7-9
CDR3nt: TGTGCCAGCAGCTTAGACTTGATCACTGAAGCTTTCTTT
CDR3aa: CASSLDLITEAFF

d_gene: TRBD1
j_gene: TRBJ2-7
abundance: few
v_gene: TRBV29-1
CDR3nt: TGCAGCGTTCAGGGGGCGGCAGACGAGCAGTACTTC
CDR3aa: CSVQGAADEQYF

d_gene: NA
j_gene: TRBJ2-5
abundance: NA
v_gene: TRBV14
CDR3nt: TGTGCCAGCAGCCAGAGACAGTTCCAAGAGACCCAGTACTTC
CDR3aa: CASSQRQFQETQYF

d_gene: NA
j_gene: TRBJ2-1
abundance: NA
v_gene: TRBV7-2
CDR3nt: TGTGCCAGCAGCACGTCCAGGGGAGGGTCCTACAATGAGCAGTTCTTC
CDR3aa: CASSTSRGGSYNEQFF

d_gene: TRBD1
j_gene: TRBJ1-1
abundance: few
v_gene: TRBV20-1
CDR3nt: TGCAGTCGAGACAGGGTCCCTGAAGCTTTCTTT
CDR3aa: CSRDRVPEAFF

d_gene: TRBD1
j_gene: TRBJ2-2
abundance: few
v_gene: TRBV6-1
CDR3nt: TGTGCCAGCAGGCTACAGGGGGCCAACACCGGGGAGCTGTTTTTT
CDR3aa: CASRLQGANTGELFF

d_gene: NA
j_gene: TRBJ1-4
abundance: few
v_gene: TRBV9
CDR3nt: TGTGCCAGCAGCGCTAAAGGTGGGCGTGGGGAAAAACTGTTTTTT
CDR3aa: CASSAKGGRGEKLFF

d_gene: TRBD1
j_gene: TRBJ2-5
abundance: NA
v_gene: TRBV5-1
CDR3nt: TGCGCCAGCAACCTAGGACAGGGACAAGAGACCCAGTACTTC
CDR3aa: CASNLGQGQETQYF

d_gene: TRBD1
j_gene: TRBJ2-4
abundance: NA
v_gene: TRBV2
CDR3nt: TGTGCCAGCAGATCTGGGACAGTAGCCAAAAACATTCAGTACTTC
CDR3aa: CASRSGTVAKNIQYF

d_gene: NA
j_gene: TRBJ2-5
abundance: many
v_gene: TRBV7-2
CDR3nt: TGTGCCAGCAGCCTAGCCGCGGCGGAGACCCAGTACTTC
CDR3aa: CASSLAAAETQYF